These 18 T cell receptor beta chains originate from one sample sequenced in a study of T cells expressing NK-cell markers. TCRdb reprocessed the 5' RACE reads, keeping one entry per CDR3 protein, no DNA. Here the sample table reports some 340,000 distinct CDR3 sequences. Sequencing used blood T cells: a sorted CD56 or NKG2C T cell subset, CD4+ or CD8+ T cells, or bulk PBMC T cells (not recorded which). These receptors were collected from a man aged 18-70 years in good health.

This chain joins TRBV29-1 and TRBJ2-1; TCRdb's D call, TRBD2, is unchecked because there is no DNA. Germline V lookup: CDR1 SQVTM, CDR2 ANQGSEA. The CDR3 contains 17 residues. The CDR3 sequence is CSGVGTSGSTSYNEQFF.

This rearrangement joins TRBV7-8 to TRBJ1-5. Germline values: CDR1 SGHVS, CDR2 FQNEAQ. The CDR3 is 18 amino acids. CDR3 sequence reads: CASSLLGGGDLSNQPQHF.

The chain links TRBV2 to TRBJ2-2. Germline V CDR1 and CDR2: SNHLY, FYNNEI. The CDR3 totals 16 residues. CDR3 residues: CASLQHATGNTGELFF.

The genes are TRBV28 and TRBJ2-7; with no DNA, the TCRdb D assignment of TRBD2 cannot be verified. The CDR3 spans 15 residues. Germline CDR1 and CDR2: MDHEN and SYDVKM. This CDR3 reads CASSLGTSGGREQYF.

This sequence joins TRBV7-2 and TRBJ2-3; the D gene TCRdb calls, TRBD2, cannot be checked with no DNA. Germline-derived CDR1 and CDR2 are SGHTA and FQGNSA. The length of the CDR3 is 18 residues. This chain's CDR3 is CASSVGVGLGASTDTQYF.

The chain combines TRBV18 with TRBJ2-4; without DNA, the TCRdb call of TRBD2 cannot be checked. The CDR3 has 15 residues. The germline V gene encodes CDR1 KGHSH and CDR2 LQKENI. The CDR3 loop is CASSQLDRGSGIQYF.

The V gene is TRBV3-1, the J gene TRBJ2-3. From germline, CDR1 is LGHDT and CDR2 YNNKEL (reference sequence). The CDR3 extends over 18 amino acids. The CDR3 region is CASSQRLIGLTSTDTQYF.

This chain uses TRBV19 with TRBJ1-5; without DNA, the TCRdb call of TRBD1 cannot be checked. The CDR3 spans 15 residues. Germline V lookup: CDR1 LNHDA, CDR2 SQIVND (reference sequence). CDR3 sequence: CASTRRQDSNQPQHF. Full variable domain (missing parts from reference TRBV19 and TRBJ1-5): DGGITQSPKYLFRKEGQNVTLSCEQNLNHDAMYWYRQDPGQGLRLIYYSQIVNDFQKGDIAEGYSVSREKKESFPLTVTSAQKNPTAFYLCASTRRQDSNQPQHFGDGTRLSIL.

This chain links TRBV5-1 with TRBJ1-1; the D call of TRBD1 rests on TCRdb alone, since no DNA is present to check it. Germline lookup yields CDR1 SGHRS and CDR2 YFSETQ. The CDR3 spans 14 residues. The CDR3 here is CASRPRQTNTEAFF.

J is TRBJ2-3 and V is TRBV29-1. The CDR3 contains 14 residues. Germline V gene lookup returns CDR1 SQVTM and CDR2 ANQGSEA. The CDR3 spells CSVMRLNLEDTQYF.

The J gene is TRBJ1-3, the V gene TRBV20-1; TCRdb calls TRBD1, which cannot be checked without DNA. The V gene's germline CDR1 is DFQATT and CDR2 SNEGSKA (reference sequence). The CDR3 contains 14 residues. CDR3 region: CSAMTENSGNTIYF.

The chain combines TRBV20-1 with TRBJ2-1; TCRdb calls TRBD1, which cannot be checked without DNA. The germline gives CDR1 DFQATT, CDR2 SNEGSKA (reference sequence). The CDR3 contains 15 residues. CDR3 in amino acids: CSAKGTVAMYNEQFF.

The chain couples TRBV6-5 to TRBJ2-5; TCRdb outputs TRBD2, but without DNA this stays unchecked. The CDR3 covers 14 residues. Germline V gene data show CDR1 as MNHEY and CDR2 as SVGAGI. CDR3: CASSYAGGAKTQYF.

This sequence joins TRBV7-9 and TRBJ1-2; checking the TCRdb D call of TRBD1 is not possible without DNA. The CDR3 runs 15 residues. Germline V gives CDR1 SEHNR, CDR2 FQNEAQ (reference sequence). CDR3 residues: CASSLTSIGSGGYTF.

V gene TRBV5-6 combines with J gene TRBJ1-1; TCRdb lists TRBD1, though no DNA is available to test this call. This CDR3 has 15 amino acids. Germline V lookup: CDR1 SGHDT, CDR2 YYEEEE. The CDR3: CASSPSDRAATEAFF.

CDR3 region: CASSIRNGGYTF. The chain combines TRBV9 with TRBJ1-2. This CDR3 has 12 amino acids. Per the germline V gene, CDR1 is SGDLS and CDR2 is YYNGEE.

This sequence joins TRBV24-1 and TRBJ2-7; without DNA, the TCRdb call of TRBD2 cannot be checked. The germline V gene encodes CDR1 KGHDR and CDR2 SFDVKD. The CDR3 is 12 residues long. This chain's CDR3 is CATGPNTGEQYF.

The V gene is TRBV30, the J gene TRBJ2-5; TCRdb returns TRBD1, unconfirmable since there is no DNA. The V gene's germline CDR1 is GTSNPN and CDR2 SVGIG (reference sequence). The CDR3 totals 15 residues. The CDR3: CAWSWLAGAQETQYF. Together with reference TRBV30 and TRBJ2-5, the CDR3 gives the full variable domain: SQTIHQWPATLVQPVGSPLSLECTVEGTSNPNLYWYRQAAGRGLQLLFYSVGIGQISSEVPQNLSASRPQDRQFILSSKKLLLSDSGFYLCAWSWLAGAQETQYFGPGTRLLVL.